This is a list of T cell receptor beta chains from one sample in a study of control samples from healthy donors and cancer patients. The data were produced by immunoSEQ multiplex PCR, yet TCRdb's version contains in-frame clones alone and is incomplete. The sample contains about 190,000 clones, roughly nine tenths of which appear only once. Material for sequencing was blood. The receptor set was obtained from a man younger than 40 in good health. CDR3s include the opening cysteine and the closing phenylalanine or tryptophan. A D gene is named only where the DNA matches it firmly. Part of the rows lack a size; the others show once, few, many or a class for expanded clones.

TRBJ1-5	TRBV11-2	-	-	CASSLGGDYQPQHF	TGTGCCAGCAGCTTAGGGGGGGATTATCAGCCCCAGCATTTT
TRBJ1-2	TRBV5-6	-	-	CASSGNRGSDYGYTF	TGTGCCAGCAGCGGAAATCGGGGATCTGACTATGGCTACACCTTC
TRBJ1-2	TRBV29-1	-	-	CSVEGVGQVRGYTF	TGCAGCGTTGAGGGGGTCGGGCAGGTCCGTGGCTACACCTTC
TRBJ2-2	TRBV5-6	-	-	CASSLTRNTGELFF	TGTGCCAGCAGCTTGACCAGGAACACCGGGGAGCTGTTTTTT
TRBJ1-1	TRBV6-6	-	-	CASSYSPNSPEAFF	TGTGCCAGCAGTTACTCCCCGAACAGCCCTGAAGCTTTCTTT
TRBJ2-7	TRBV15	-	-	CATSQRGQAYEQYF	TGTGCCACCAGCCAACGGGGTCAGGCCTACGAGCAGTACTTC
TRBJ2-2	TRBV19	-	-	CASRIGTGELFF	TGTGCCAGTCGAATCGGGACCGGGGAGCTGTTTTTT
TRBJ2-1	TRBV4-2	-	TRBD2	CASSQVGRGGNNEQFF	TGTGCCAGCAGCCAAGTAGGACGGGGGGGAAACAATGAGCAGTTCTTC
TRBJ2-1	TRBV2	-	-	CASKNNEQFF	TGTGCCAGCAAAAACAATGAGCAGTTCTTC
TRBJ1-3	TRBV14	-	-	CASSQEAVYSGNTIYF	TGTGCCAGCAGCCAAGAAGCGGTTTACTCTGGAAACACCATATATTTT
TRBJ2-7	TRBV19	-	-	CASSGQGPYYEQYF	TGTGCCAGTAGTGGGCAGGGACCCTACTACGAGCAGTACTTC
TRBJ1-2	TRBV6-5	-	TRBD1	CASSYYSGQAYGYTF	TGTGCCAGCAGTTACTACTCTGGACAGGCTTATGGCTACACCTTC
TRBJ2-3	TRBV10-1	-	-	CASSDQSGRRTDTQYF	TGCGCCAGCAGTGACCAGTCAGGGCGTCGCACAGATACGCAGTATTTT
TRBJ1-1	TRBV6-5	-	TRBD1	CASSWDRAGTEAFF	TGTGCCAGCAGTTGGGACAGGGCTGGGACTGAAGCTTTCTTT
TRBJ2-3	TRBV15	-	-	CATSEQATTDTQYF	TGTGCCACCAGCGAACAGGCGACCACAGATACGCAGTATTTT
TRBJ2-7	TRBV4-1	-	TRBD2	CASSQEFSGGLYEQYF	TGCGCCAGCAGCCAAGAGTTTAGCGGGGGGCTCTACGAGCAGTACTTC
TRBJ1-2	TRBV28	-	-	CASSFSRANYGYTF	TGTGCCAGCAGTTTCAGCAGGGCTAACTATGGCTACACCTTC
TRBJ2-2	TRBV18	-	TRBD2	CASLAGGPFTGELFF	TGTGCCAGCTTAGCGGGGGGGCCTTTTACCGGGGAGCTGTTTTTT
TRBJ2-3	TRBV12-5	-	-	CASGLDRWNSSDTQYF	TGTGCTAGTGGTTTGGATAGGTGGAACAGCTCAGATACGCAGTATTTT
TRBJ1-6	TRBV27	-	TRBD1	CASTAQGHYNSPLHF	TGTGCCAGCACCGCACAGGGGCACTATAATTCACCCCTCCACTTT
TRBJ2-1	TRBV4-2	-	TRBD2	CASSQETSGSSYNEQFF	TGTGCCAGCAGCCAAGAGACTAGCGGAAGCTCCTACAATGAGCAGTTCTTC
TRBJ1-5	TRBV7-6	-	-	CASSLEAGKQPQHF	TGTGCCAGCAGCTTAGAAGCAGGTAAACAGCCCCAGCATTTT
TRBJ1-5	TRBV19	-	-	CASSIGQNQPQHF	TGTGCCAGTAGTATAGGGCAGAATCAGCCCCAGCATTTT
TRBJ2-3	TRBV13	-	-	CASSSTGRSDTQYF	TGTGCCAGCAGCTCAACCGGACGGTCTGATACGCAGTATTTT
TRBJ1-1	TRBV12-5	-	TRBD1	CASGLPRTGDEAFF	TGTGCTAGTGGTTTGCCTCGGACAGGGGACGAAGCTTTCTTT
TRBJ1-1	TRBV27	few	-	CASRLYEHAEAFF	TGTGCCAGCAGACTCTACGAACACGCTGAAGCTTTCTTT
TRBJ2-3	TRBV5-5	-	TRBD2	CASSLAGGVGTDTQYF	TGTGCCAGCAGCTTGGCGGGGGGGGTCGGCACAGATACGCAGTATTTT
TRBJ2-2	TRBV6-6	-	-	CASSRLRRPAGTGELFF	TGTGCCAGCAGTCGACTCCGACGGCCGGCGGGCACCGGGGAGCTGTTTTTT
TRBJ1-2	TRBV5-5	-	-	CASSLYQGSYGYTF	TGTGCCAGCAGCTTATACCAGGGGAGCTATGGCTACACCTTC
TRBJ2-1	TRBV11-2	-	-	CASMFLGPGVDEQFF	TGTGCCAGCATGTTTTTGGGACCAGGGGTCGATGAGCAGTTCTTC
TRBJ1-5	TRBV19	-	TRBD1	CASANTGVRNQPQHF	TGTGCCAGTGCAAACACAGGGGTCCGCAATCAGCCCCAGCATTTT
TRBJ2-7	TRBV5-1	-	-	CASSLEGAAYEQYF	TGCGCCAGCAGCTTGGAAGGGGCCGCCTACGAGCAGTACTTC
TRBJ2-7	TRBV6-6	-	-	CASSYSVEAAYEQYF	TGTGCCAGCAGTTACTCGGTGGAGGCAGCCTACGAGCAGTACTTC
TRBJ1-6	TRBV6-5	-	-	CASMVAVSDSPLHF	TGTGCCAGCATGGTGGCAGTCAGTGATTCACCCCTCCACTTT
TRBJ1-5	TRBV6-2/TRBV6-3	few	-	CASSIHGAINQPQHF	TGTGCCAGCAGTATTCACGGGGCAATCAATCAGCCCCAGCATTTT
TRBJ2-5	TRBV5-6	-	-	CASSSGRRGKGETQYF	TGTGCCAGCAGCTCCGGACGTCGGGGGAAGGGAGAGACCCAGTACTTC
TRBJ1-4	TRBV7-9	once	TRBD1	CASSLGLGQGPRGEKLFF	TGTGCCAGCAGCTTAGGACTGGGACAGGGCCCCCGGGGTGAAAAACTGTTTTTT
TRBJ2-3	TRBV11-3	-	-	CASSLGTQSTDTQYF	TGTGCCAGCAGCTTAGGCACCCAGAGCACAGATACGCAGTATTTT
TRBJ2-7	TRBV5-1	-	TRBD1	CASRGTGSYEQYF	TGCGCCAGCAGAGGGACAGGGAGCTACGAGCAGTACTTC
TRBJ1-2	TRBV12-3/TRBV12-4	-	-	CASSSEGRGYTF	TGTGCCAGCAGCAGCGAGGGGAGAGGCTACACCTTC
TRBJ2-3	TRBV10-2	-	TRBD2	CASRGLAGVADTQYF	TGCGCCAGCAGGGGACTAGCGGGGGTGGCAGATACGCAGTATTTT
TRBJ2-1	TRBV6-2/TRBV6-3	-	-	CASSPLGGVSYNEQFF	TGTGCCAGCAGCCCCCTTGGCGGGGTCTCCTACAATGAGCAGTTCTTC